This T cell receptor (beta chain) stems from a study of blood T cell repertoires in COVID-19. Whole-study context: Material from acute and convalescent COVID-19 was sourced from the United States, Italy and Spain. The cDNA or gDNA used as material had been derived from T cells, B-cell-depleted T cells, or PBMCs.

Assay used: immunoSEQ multiplex PCR; TCRdb lists only in-frame clones, some missing. This table holds about 120,000 clones, 85% to 90% found once. The CDR3 contains 17 residues. CDR1 is LGHNA and CDR2 is YNFKEQ in the germline V gene. V lost 3 bases, J lost 0 bases, and 5 bases stayed unmatched. This rearrangement joins TRBV4-2 to TRBJ2-3; 11 bases line up with TRBD2. Sequenced: peripheral blood. This TCR was recovered from a man in his 70s with active or convalescent COVID-19. For the CDR3, the DNA is TGTGCCAGCAGCCAGGCGGGACTAGCGGTCAGCACAGATACGCAGTATTTT. It encodes CASSQAGLAVSTDTQYF.